This T cell receptor beta chain was documented in a study of blood T cell repertoires in COVID-19. Study details: The origin of the acute and convalescent COVID-19 samples was the United States, Italy and Spain. The analysed material was cDNA or gDNA that came from T cells, B-cell-depleted T cells, or PBMCs.

The V and J ends lost 4 bases and 6 bases respectively, with 7 bases between them. This CDR3 has 12 amino acids. Germline CDR1 SGHTA, CDR2 FQGNSA. In the original processing: Nucleated cell counts were estimated from reference gene primer amplification. Repertoires were generated with immunoSEQ multiplex PCR, while TCRdb's copy carries only in-frame clones and drops some. That table supplies the V and J calls and clone size; D and trimming were determined from the DNA. The profile shows 100,000 to 150,000 clones, roughly 84% of them singletons. This sequence originates from an elderly woman with acute or convalescent COVID-19. Sequencing was done on a sample of peripheral blood. The chain employs TRBV7-2 and TRBJ1-5; D unresolved. CDR3 loop: CASSSRGQPQHF. CDR3 nucleotide sequence: TGTGCCAGCAGCTCCCGGGGTCAGCCCCAGCATTTT.